This T cell receptor beta chain was found in a study of shared clonotypes between healthy human individuals. Study-wide results and caveats: Inspection by rarefaction showed sorted-subset sequencing to be incomplete despite large depth.

CDR3 length: 18 amino acids. V shed 7 bases and J 0 bases; nucleotides not matched to a gene: 11. Germline V lookup: CDR1 SNHLY, CDR2 FYNNEI. Remarks on this clone: Its antigen is unidentified.

Repertoires were generated with immunoSEQ multiplex PCR, while TCRdb's copy carries only in-frame clones and drops some. The table lists 2 million to 3 million clones, 93% of them singletons. The J gene is TRBJ2-1, the V gene TRBV2, with TRBD2 identical over 11 bases. This TCR derives from a man between 18 and 35 years old in good health. Some clones in this sample may be carry-over from other donors' samples. The specimen was naive CD4+ T cells from PBMCs. The subset denotes: CD45RA+ positively selected. The CDR3 nucleotides read TGTGCCAGCATAGGGACTAGCGGTCTATTGAGCTCCTACAATGAGCAGTTCTTC. Translation gives CASIGTSGLLSSYNEQFF.